The text below deals with one T cell receptor (beta chain). Its specificity is not known. This sample was included in a study of T cell responses to AZD1222 COVID-19 vaccine. The V gene lost 6 bases and the J gene lost 2 bases, with 2 bases spanning the gap. The CDR3 is 11 residues long. The germline CDR1 and CDR2 sequences are MDHEN and SYDVKM. Study-level findings and limits: Donors were mostly white British, more females; clonal diversity possibly underestimated.

TCRdb keeps only in-frame clones here, not all; method: immunoSEQ multiplex PCR. The sample has some 110,000 clones, approximately 86% seen once. The sequences come from peripheral blood, collected 28 days after the second AZD1222 dose. This sequence joins TRBV28 and TRBJ1-5; no definite D call. This clonotype was obtained from an adult who received the AZD1222 COVID-19 vaccine. The chain's CDR3 is CASSRNQPQHF. The CDR3 bases are TGTGCCAGCAGCCGCAATCAGCCCCAGCATTTT.